These 20 T cell receptor beta chains were all obtained from the same sample, sequenced in a study of T cells in Graves' hyperthyroidism and ophthalmopathy. TCR beta CDR3 regions were amplified from RNA transcripts. During a first-round RT-PCR of the TCR CDR3, the HTBI primer set was used. Using its own MiXCR run on the multiplex PCR reads, TCRdb lists one record per CDR3 protein. Of about 540,000 distinct CDR3 sequences listed, 35% to 55% are singletons. Sample: peripheral blood or thyroid tissue (not recorded which). Source of these receptors: a woman in her late teens or twenties with Graves' hyperthyroidism.

This clonotype was seen repeatedly, ten times or more. The chain uses TRBV29-1 and TRBJ2-1, with 9 bases fitting TRBD1. V dropped 6 bases and J dropped 8; count of bases not matched to a gene: 8. This CDR3 spans 13 amino acids. The germline V gene encodes CDR1 SQVTM and CDR2 ANQGSEA. CDR3 region: CSVSGQGSDEQFF. For the CDR3, the DNA is TGCAGCGTATCGGGACAGGGTAGCGATGAGCAGTTCTTC.

V gene TRBV7-1 combines with J gene TRBJ1-1, with 10 bases fitting TRBD1. TRBV7-1 is an ORF, and what it does is uncertain. The ends lost 6 bases at V and 11 bases at J; junction bases unmatched: 9. CDR3 size: 13 residues. The CDR3 reads CASSHPGQGIAFF. CDR3 sequence (DNA): TGTGCCAGCAGTCATCCGGGACAGGGGATCGCTTTCTTT.

This clonotype was picked up a small number of times. This chain uses TRBV7-9 with TRBJ2-3; D remains unclear. The CDR3 spans 12 residues. The V gene's germline CDR1 is SEHNR and CDR2 FQNEAQ (reference sequence). V was clipped by 7 bases and J by 5 bases, with 10 bases between them. The CDR3: CASTFDVDTQYF. The CDR3 region has the DNA TGTGCCAGCACCTTTGACGTAGATACGCAGTATTTT.

This clonotype was found many times. The chain combines TRBV12-3 or TRBV12-4 with TRBJ1-4; no clear D gene. The CDR3 is 14 residues long. Trimming took off 7 bases at V and 8 bases at J, with 17 bases between the two ends. The CDR3: CASTTPVDEEKLFF. DNA for the CDR3: TGTGCCAGCACCACCCCAGTGGACGAGGAAAAACTGTTTTTT.

The V and J genes are TRBV4-1 and TRBJ2-5; 9 bases align to TRBD2. The J call is doubtful: the DNA matches TRBJ2-1 better. The V gene's germline CDR1 is MGHRA and CDR2 YSYEKL. This CDR3 is built from 17 residues. DNA for the CDR3: TGCGCCAGCAGCCAAGATCCCGGGACTAGCTTCTACAATGAGCAGTTCTTC. Translated: CASSQDPGTSFYNEQFF.

CDR3: CASSYPHRGGSNQPQHF. In nucleotides, the CDR3 is TGTGCCAGCAGTTACCCTCACAGGGGAGGGAGCAATCAGCCCCAGCATTTT. This sequence joins TRBV12-3 or TRBV12-4 and TRBJ1-5, with TRBD1 matching over 7 bases. The CDR3 runs to 17 residues. V was pared by 4 bases and J by 1 base, with 10 bases of the junction left unmatched.

The chain couples TRBV7-8 to TRBJ2-7, with D possibly being TRBD2 (6 bases). Trimming stripped 1 base from V and 5 bases from J, with 18 bases between. Germline V gene data show CDR1 as SGHVS and CDR2 as FQNEAQ. The CDR3 is 16 residues long. The CDR3 region has the DNA TGTGCCAGCAGCTTAGGCTACGGGGGATTTTTCCACGAGCAGTACTTC. Protein product: CASSLGYGGFFHEQYF. The full variable domain, rest sourced from reference TRBV7-8 and TRBJ2-7, is GAGVSQSPRYKVAKRGQDVALRCDPISGHVSLFWYQQALGQGPEFLTYFQNEAQLDKSGLPSDRFFAERPEGSVSTLKIQRTQQEDSAVYLCASSLGYGGFFHEQYFGPGTRLTVT.

This clonotype was observed a few times. The chain uses TRBV20-1 and TRBJ2-3; D may be TRBD2 (6 bases). CDR3 length: 13 residues. Germline V gives CDR1 DFQATT, CDR2 SNEGSKA (reference sequence). Trimming removed 1 base from V and 3 bases from J, with 8 bases in between. The CDR3 loop is CSARGEVTDTQYF. For the CDR3, the DNA is TGCAGTGCTAGAGGGGAGGTAACAGATACGCAGTATTTT.

The sample holds many counts of this clonotype. The rearrangement uses TRBV6-6 and TRBJ1-6, with 7 bases aligning to TRBD1. The trim removed 5 bases at V and 6 bases at J, leaving 10 bases unmatched. Germline V gene data show CDR1 as MNHNY and CDR2 as SVGAGI (reference sequence). The CDR3 consists of 16 residues. The CDR3 DNA reads TGTGCCAGCAGTCCGAATCCGGGACAGCCTAATTCACCCCTCCACTTT. It is translated as CASSPNPGQPNSPLHF.

This clonotype was seen many times. The chain recombines TRBV6-1 with TRBJ1-5; D may be TRBD1 (6 bases). Deletions cut 2 bases from V and 3 bases from J, with 11 bases between. The length of the CDR3 is 15 residues. CDR1 and CDR2 from the germline V gene are MNHNS and SASEGT. The CDR3 reads CASSERQGHNQPQHF. Written as DNA, the CDR3 is TGTGCCAGCAGTGAACGGCAGGGACACAATCAGCCCCAGCATTTT.

This chain uses TRBV10-3 with TRBJ2-7, with 7 nucleotides matching TRBD2. V was clipped by 4 bases and J by 0 bases; unmatched bases: 6. Germline V gene lookup returns CDR1 ENHRY and CDR2 SYGVKD. The CDR3 sequence is 15 residues long. The CDR3 region is CAISASGGPSYEQYF. Written as DNA, the CDR3 is TGTGCCATCAGTGCTTCGGGGGGTCCCTCCTACGAGCAGTACTTC.

This clonotype was seen many times. The chain carries TRBV2 and TRBJ2-5, with D uncertain. The V gene's germline CDR1 is SNHLY and CDR2 FYNNEI. The CDR3 is 14 amino acids. V shed 3 bases and J shed 5 bases, with 13 bases lying between them. DNA of the CDR3: TGTGCCAGCAGTGATAATCGAGTTACGGAGACCCAGTACTTC. Protein sequence: CASSDNRVTETQYF.

This sequence joins TRBV10-3 and TRBJ2-2, with 11 bases identical to TRBD2. CDR1 and CDR2 (germline): ENHRY, SYGVKD. The CDR3 spans 17 residues. V lost 2 bases to trimming and J lost 5 bases; unmatched junction nucleotides: 7. CDR3 sequence: CAISEPSLAGGTGELFF. CDR3 coding DNA: TGTGCCATCAGTGAGCCGTCGCTAGCGGGAGGTACCGGGGAGCTGTTTTTT.

The V and J genes are TRBV15 and TRBJ2-7; 7 bases fit TRBD1. Germline values: CDR1 LNHNV, CDR2 YYDKDF (reference sequence). This CDR3 comprises 14 residues. The V segment lost 2 bases and the J segment 3 bases; nucleotides outside the gene matches: 4. The CDR3 sequence: CATSRTGANYEQYF. CDR3 bases: TGTGCCACCAGCAGAACAGGGGCCAACTACGAGCAGTACTTC.

This clonotype occurred once. The genes are TRBV10-3 and TRBJ2-6; D is possibly TRBD1 (6 bases). The CDR3 runs 15 residues. V shed 3 bases and J shed 4 bases, with 10 bases lying between them. Germline values: CDR1 ENHRY, CDR2 SYGVKD. In nucleotides, the CDR3 is TGTGCCATCAGTGACCAGGGGTTGGGGGCCAACGTCCTGACTTTC. Translation gives CAISDQGLGANVLTF.

The chain uses TRBV19 and TRBJ1-4; D possibly corresponds to TRBD1 (5 bases). The germline CDR1 and CDR2 sequences are LNHDA and SQIVND (reference sequence). The V end was cut by 5 bases, the J end by 4 bases, with 14 bases between. This CDR3 contains 15 residues. The CDR3 DNA follows: TGTGCCAGTAGTGCAGAACAGGAATATAATGAAAAACTGTTTTTT. Protein sequence: CASSAEQEYNEKLFF.

About this clonotype itself: The CDR3 does not close with the conserved phenylalanine or tryptophan, likely indicating a read error. The DNA is left out, because the CDR3 cannot be placed on it with certainty; the CDR3 is given as TCRdb lists it. V and J are TRBV2 and TRBJ1-3; TRBD1 was called by the table and not checked on the DNA. The CDR3 is 11 residues long, counting both termini. Looked up from germline, CDR1 is SNHLY and CDR2 is FYNNEI. This chain's CDR3 is CASSELVVRGL.

In this sample, this clonotype turned up many times. V gene TRBV7-9 combines with J gene TRBJ2-7, with 7 bases aligning to TRBD2. The germline V gene has CDR1 SEHNR and CDR2 FQNEAQ (reference sequence). With V trimmed by 4 bases and J by 0 bases, 6 bases remained unmatched. The CDR3 extends over 15 amino acids. The CDR3 loop is CASSSTGTTSYEQYF. In DNA form, the CDR3 reads TGTGCCAGCAGCTCTACCGGGACTACCTCCTACGAGCAGTACTTC. Filled out from reference TRBV7-9 and TRBJ2-7, the complete variable domain reads DTGVSQNPRHKITKRGQNVTFRCDPISEHNRLYWYRQTLGQGPEFLTYFQNEAQLEKSRLLSDRFSAERPKGSFSTLEIQRTEQGDSAMYLCASSSTGTTSYEQYFGPGTRLTVT.

This chain connects TRBV27 to TRBJ2-6, with D possibly being TRBD2 (6 bases). The CDR3 contains 14 residues. V was cut by 5 bases and J by 2 bases, with 7 bases left in between. Germline loops: CDR1 MNHEY, CDR2 SMNVEV (reference sequence). CDR3 DNA: TGTGCCAGCAGTCGACTAGCTGGGGCCAACGTCCTGACTTTC. This codes for CASSRLAGANVLTF.

In DNA, the CDR3 is TGTGCCAGCAGGGCGGGAGTCAAAGAGACCCAGTACTTC. Its translation is CASRAGVKETQYF. The V and J genes are TRBV12-3 or TRBV12-4 and TRBJ2-5; 7 bases fit TRBD2. This CDR3 spans 13 amino acids. V shed 6 bases, J shed 3 bases, and the junction held 4 bases outside the gene matches.